These 18 T cell receptor beta chains came from one sample sequenced in a study of T-cell reconstitution after alpha-beta-depleted transplantation in children. Preparing the TCRbeta library involved the use of unique molecular identifiers. TCRdb called the PCR reads again in MiXCR, with one record for every CDR3 protein. The table has roughly 500,000 distinct CDR3 sequences, about 31% seen once; the top ten hold 2% to 3%. Specimen: PBMCs from the stem cell graft donor, collected from the stem cell graft. All receptors come from a human donor who donated a stem cell graft to a child with aplastic anemia.

This clonotype was seen a few times. The V call is TRBV6-5, the J call TRBJ1-1; TRBD1 might be the D (5 bases). Trimming removed 0 bases from V and 8 bases from J, with 10 bases in between. The length of the CDR3 is 13 residues. Looked up from germline, CDR1 is MNHEY and CDR2 is SVGAGI. The CDR3 sequence is CASSYSRGEEAFF. The CDR3 bases are TGTGCCAGCAGTTACTCACGAGGGGAGGAAGCTTTCTTT.

This clonotype was observed a single time. The chain recombines TRBV4-3 with TRBJ2-5, with TRBD1 as a possible D gene (6 bases). Between the trimmed V and J ends, which lost 0 bases and 5 bases, there was a span of 13 bases. Germline assignment: CDR1 LGHNA and CDR2 YSLEER. The CDR3 length is 15 residues. The CDR3 DNA reads TGCGCCAGCAGCCAAGATACCTCCCAGGGGGAGACCCAGTACTTC. It translates to CASSQDTSQGETQYF.

This rearrangement joins TRBV20-1 to TRBJ1-5; maybe TRBD1 (6 bases). Germline V gene data show CDR1 as DFQATT and CDR2 as SNEGSKA (reference sequence). This CDR3 has 13 amino acids. V was pared by 4 bases and J by 7 bases, with 14 bases between. CDR3 residues: CSANVGRGQPQHF. CDR3 DNA sequence: TGCAGTGCTAACGTCGGCAGGGGACAGCCCCAGCATTTT.

This clonotype has just a few counts. V gene TRBV9 combines with J gene TRBJ1-1; TRBD1 might be the D (5 bases). The germline V gene has CDR1 SGDLS and CDR2 YYNGEE. This CDR3 comprises 15 residues. V lost 3 bases, J lost 0 bases, and 12 bases lay in between. The CDR3 DNA reads as TGTGCCAGCAGCGCCCCCGGGACGGTGAACACTGAAGCTTTCTTT. Translated, it gives CASSAPGTVNTEAFF.

This clonotype turned up a few times. The chain recombines TRBV15 with TRBJ1-2; D gene unclear. The germline V gene has CDR1 LNHNV and CDR2 YYDKDF (reference sequence). The CDR3 sequence is 12 residues long. Trimming left V 5 bases short and J 2 bases short, with 6 bases between. CDR3 region: CATSGRNYGYTF. CDR3 nucleotides: TGTGCCACCAGCGGTCGGAACTATGGCTACACCTTC. The whole variable domain, remainder taken from reference TRBV15 and TRBJ1-2, is DAMVIQNPRYQVTQFGKPVTLSCSQTLNHNVMYWYQQKSSQAPKLLFHYYDKDFNNEADTPDNFQSRRPNTSFCFLDIRSPGLGDTAMYLCATSGRNYGYTFGSGTRLTVV.

V usage is TRBV5-1 and J usage is TRBJ1-2; possibly TRBD1 for D (5 bases). Trimming pared 0 bases from V and 4 bases from J, leaving 10 bases between. The CDR3 consists of 14 residues. Per the germline V gene, CDR1 is SGHRS and CDR2 is YFSETQ. The CDR3 coding sequence is TGCGCCAGCAGCTTGGACAGGCTCCCCTATGGCTACACCTTC. Translation: CASSLDRLPYGYTF.

The J gene is TRBJ1-5, the V gene TRBV28; D unresolved. The CDR3 has 16 amino acids. V lost 2 bases and J lost 6, with 17 bases in between. Germline CDR1 MDHEN, CDR2 SYDVKM. CDR3 amino acids: CASSLVPRLGGQPQHF. The CDR3 region has the DNA TGTGCCAGCAGTTTAGTCCCCAGGTTAGGTGGTCAGCCCCAGCATTTT.

The rearrangement uses TRBV12-3 or TRBV12-4 and TRBJ1-5; D gene ambiguous. The CDR3 consists of 14 residues. V lost 6 bases and J 2 bases, leaving 11 bases between the germline ends. The CDR3 nucleotides are TGTGCCAGCAGGGTTGGGTATGGCAATCAGCCCCAGCATTTT. It encodes CASRVGYGNQPQHF.

The CDR3 loop reads CASIGASGSNEQFF. In DNA form, the CDR3 reads TGTGCCAGCATCGGGGCTAGCGGGAGCAATGAGCAGTTCTTC. The genes are TRBV6-1 and TRBJ2-1; 10 positions agree with TRBD2. The CDR3 extends over 14 amino acids. The ends lost 7 bases at V and 6 bases at J; junction bases unmatched: 6. CDR1 is MNHNS and CDR2 is SASEGT in the germline V gene.

The rearrangement joins TRBV12-3 or TRBV12-4 to TRBJ2-1; D is ambiguous. The V end lost 1 base, the J end lost 4 bases, and 20 bases lay between the germline ends. This CDR3 spans 18 amino acids. CDR3 nucleotides: TGTGCCAGCAGTTTAGGGGCCCGTGATAGGGATCGGTACAATGAGCAGTTCTTC. Its translation is CASSLGARDRDRYNEQFF.

The CDR3 protein is CATSRPMTGNSNQPQHF. The CDR3 coding sequence is TGTGCCACCAGCAGACCCATGACAGGGAATAGCAATCAGCCCCAGCATTTT. The rearrangement uses TRBV15 and TRBJ1-5, with 7 bases that match TRBD1. The CDR3 has 17 residues. CDR1 and CDR2 (germline): LNHNV, YYDKDF (reference sequence). V shed 2 bases and J 0 bases; nucleotides not matched to a gene: 7.

The rearrangement joins TRBV27 to TRBJ2-2; D is ambiguous. CDR3 length equals 16 residues. The V gene's germline CDR1 is MNHEY and CDR2 SMNVEV (reference sequence). Trimming left V 5 bases short and J 0 bases short, with 13 bases between. CDR3: CASSTTGRANTGELFF. The CDR3 DNA is TGTGCCAGCAGTACTACTGGACGCGCGAACACCGGGGAGCTGTTTTTT.

The chain couples TRBV20-1 to TRBJ1-5, with D hard to call. CDR3 length equals 14 residues. Germline CDR1 is DFQATT and CDR2 is SNEGSKA (reference sequence). V lost 6 bases, J lost 6 bases, and 18 bases lay in between. The CDR3 DNA sequence: TGCAGTGCCCAACCCAGCGCCCAAAGTCAGCCCCAGCATTTT. This codes for CSAQPSAQSQPQHF.

This clonotype was counted between two and nine times. The chain couples TRBV5-1 to TRBJ1-5, with D uncertain. V lost 4 bases, J lost 3 bases, and 8 bases lay in between. Per the germline V gene, CDR1 is SGHRS and CDR2 is YFSETQ. This CDR3 has 13 amino acids. The CDR3 sequence: CASSVDYNQPQHF. In DNA form, the CDR3 reads TGCGCCAGCAGCGTTGATTACAATCAGCCCCAGCATTTT.

V and J are TRBV12-3 or TRBV12-4 and TRBJ2-6, with D possibly TRBD1 on 5 matching bases. This CDR3 comprises 14 residues. Trimming took off 8 bases at V and 0 bases at J, with 8 bases between the two ends. The CDR3 loop reads CASEDSSGANVLTF. CDR3 nucleotide sequence: TGTGCCAGCGAAGACAGCTCTGGGGCCAACGTCCTGACTTTC.

Only a few counts were recorded for this clonotype. The rearrangement links TRBV7-9 to TRBJ2-3; D not certain. This CDR3 is built from 15 residues. Trimming shortened V by 1 base and J by 0 bases, and 8 bases separated the two germline ends. CDR1 SEHNR and CDR2 FQNEAQ come from the germline V gene (reference sequence). The CDR3 is CASSLEAASTDTQYF. CDR3 DNA: TGTGCCAGCAGCTTAGAGGCGGCTAGCACAGATACGCAGTATTTT.

The chain couples TRBV11-2 to TRBJ2-1; TRBD1 matches at 10 bases. The CDR3 has 17 amino acids. In germline, CDR1 is SGHAT, CDR2 FQNNGV. The ends lost 5 bases at V and 4 bases at J; junction bases unmatched: 11. The CDR3 bases are TGTGCCAGCAGCCACTGGTGGGGGGACAGGGGATACAATGAGCAGTTCTTC. Translation: CASSHWWGDRGYNEQFF.

This clonotype has more than one count but fewer than ten. The rearrangement links TRBV7-2 to TRBJ1-1; no firm D call. Trimming pared 1 base from V and 1 base from J, leaving 7 bases between. This CDR3 region has 14 residues. Germline V gene data show CDR1 as SGHTA and CDR2 as FQGNSA. In DNA form, the CDR3 reads TGTGCCAGCAGCTTAGATTACACGAACACTGAAGCTTTCTTT. Protein sequence: CASSLDYTNTEAFF.